The 8 T cell receptor beta chains presented below share a single source sample, sequenced in a study of shared clonotypes between healthy human individuals. Libraries were prepared by immunoSEQ multiplex PCR; TCRdb keeps only in-frame clonotypes and omits some of them. The profile shows some 470,000 clones, over 60% of them singletons. The sequenced sample was PBMCs. Every receptor here comes from a woman in her thirties or forties in good health. Some clones in this sample may be carry-over from other donors' samples.

This chain joins TRBV5-6 and TRBJ2-1; unclear D gene. Trimming cost V 0 bases and J 4 bases, with 5 bases left between them. The CDR3 sequence is 13 residues long. Germline CDR1 is SGHDT and CDR2 is YYEEEE. CDR3 protein: CASSLASYNEQFF. The DNA for the CDR3 is TGTGCCAGCAGCTTGGCCTCTTACAATGAGCAGTTCTTC.

This chain uses TRBV9 with TRBJ2-7; D is uncertain. In germline, CDR1 is SGDLS, CDR2 YYNGEE. There are 12 residues in the CDR3. Deletions cut 0 bases from V and 7 bases from J, with 8 bases between. The CDR3, as DNA: TGTGCCAGCAGCGTAGGGATGGAGGAGCAGTACTTC. Encoded protein: CASSVGMEEQYF.

Points on this clone: One end of the junction varies from germline; a read error may be responsible. The J gene is TRBJ2-5, the V gene TRBV7-7; 9 nucleotides match TRBD2. CDR3 size: 16 residues. The germline gives CDR1 SSHAT, CDR2 FNYEAQ (reference sequence). Here the CDR3 reads CASSSVPGLAQETQYF. The CDR3 DNA sequence: TGTGCTAGCAGCTCCGTACCGGGACTAGCCCAAGAGACCCAGTACTTC. Based on the CDR3 plus reference TRBV7-7 and TRBJ2-5, the full variable domain is GAGVSQSPRYKVTKRGQDVTLRCDPISSHATLYWYQQALGQGPEFLTYFNYEAQPDKSGLPSDRFSAERPEGSISTLTIQRTEQRDSAMYRCASSSVPGLAQETQYFGPGTRLLVL.

In this sample, this clone turned up once. This chain uses TRBV5-4 with TRBJ2-3; D remains ambiguous. The CDR3 extends over 14 amino acids. The V gene's germline CDR1 is SGHNT and CDR2 YYREEE (reference sequence). The V end lost 0 bases, the J end lost 2 bases, and 7 bases lay between the germline ends. Here the CDR3 reads CASSLAKYTDTQYF. Here the CDR3 DNA reads TGTGCCAGCAGCTTGGCCAAATACACAGATACGCAGTATTTT.

The chain uses TRBV28 and TRBJ2-7; D is perhaps TRBD1 or TRBD2 (5 bases each). V shed 5 bases and J shed 2 bases, with 16 bases lying between them. The CDR3 is 15 residues long. Germline CDR1 is MDHEN and CDR2 is SYDVKM. The chain's CDR3 is CASSLQLGTPYEQYF. The CDR3, as DNA: TGTGCCAGCAGTCTCCAGCTAGGGACCCCCTACGAGCAGTACTTC.

Turning to this clone: A much larger clone is a single base away; this may be a read error. Other nucleotide sequences in the sample specify the same CDR3. The V and J genes are TRBV18 and TRBJ2-7, with 12 bases fitting TRBD1. Looked up from germline, CDR1 is KGHSH and CDR2 is LQKENI. Unmatched junction bases numbered 6, after V lost 3 bases and J lost 3 bases. The CDR3 covers 16 residues. The CDR3 DNA reads TGTGCCAGCTCACCGTCCGGGACAGGGGGCGGCTACGAGCAGTACTTC. This translates into CASSPSGTGGGYEQYF.

The V call is TRBV4-2, the J call TRBJ2-6, with unresolved D. CDR1 and CDR2 from the germline V gene are LGHNA and YNFKEQ. V lost 4 bases and J lost 3, with 13 bases in between. The CDR3 has 16 amino acids. CDR3 DNA: TGTGCCAGCAGCCCCCAGGAGCCCATTGGGGCCAACGTCCTGACTTTC. Protein: CASSPQEPIGANVLTF.

With regard to this clone: This may be a read error, as it is one base from a much larger clone. At the DNA level, this CDR3 is encoded by other sequences in the same sample as well. The chain is built from TRBV6-1 and TRBJ1-1, with TRBD1 as a possible D gene (5 bases). Germline V gene sequence: CDR1 MNHNS, CDR2 SASEGT. This CDR3 spans 12 amino acids. The DNA for the CDR3 is TGCGCCAGCAGTCCGACAGACACTGAAGCTTTCTTT. Translation: CASSPTDTEAFF.